There are many counts of the clone carrying this T cell receptor beta chain. Its antigen is unknown. MiXCR was run by TCRdb on the reads, yielding one entry per CDR3 protein. The table shows about 230,000 distinct CDR3 sequences, with approximately 24% occurring only once. This specimen belongs to a study of T cell repertoires in cytomegalovirus infection. On the study more broadly: The public TCR beta signatures pointed to both CMV infection and matching HLA type. Broader study findings: HLA-C-restricted CMV clonotypes gave the most frequent clonotype in two of eight donors. Identification of carriers of CMV plus the relevant HLA was performed using cumulative public TCR beta family frequency.

Between the trimmed V and J ends, which lost 1 base and 0 bases, there was a span of 11 bases. This CDR3 contains 16 residues. This sequence originates from a human donor in good health (CMV status not recorded). Some clones in this sample may be carry-over from other donors' samples. Sequenced input: CD8+ T cells from PBMCs. The V call is TRBV12-3 or TRBV12-4, the J call TRBJ2-3, with D unclear. CDR3 in amino acids: CASSLDSDLSTDTQYF. CDR3 bases: TGTGCCAGCAGTTTAGACTCGGACCTCAGCACAGATACGCAGTATTTT.